This T cell receptor (beta chain) is drawn from a study of blood T cells in healthy people across ages. The CDR3 has 14 amino acids. CDR1 and CDR2 from the germline V gene are LGHDT and YNNKEL (reference sequence). Deletions cut 1 base from V and 5 bases from J, with 9 bases between. It was with a sample-barcoded 5' primer and a J-beta primer mix that a second PCR of about 6 to 12 cycles was run. TCRdb re-analysed the 5' RACE reads in MiXCR, keeping a single row per CDR3 protein. The data hold about 320,000 distinct CDR3 sequences, with around 27% observed a single time. The receptor comes from a woman in her 70s in good health. The V call is TRBV3-1, the J call TRBJ2-1; no clear D gene. Sequencing was done on a sample of blood. The CDR3 nucleotides are TGTGCCAGCAGCCAAGTTGCAACTGACAATGAGCAGTTCTTC. This encodes CASSQVATDNEQFF.